The clone carrying this TCR beta chain was picked up one time. The sample is drawn from a study of control samples from healthy donors and cancer patients. Sequencing used immunoSEQ multiplex PCR; TCRdb keeps in-frame clones, though not all of them. The table includes around 92,000 clones, roughly four fifths detected once. Trimming removed 0 bases at V and 4 bases at J, with 15 bases between. CDR3 length equals 15 residues. Germline CDR1 and CDR2: GTSNPN and SVGIG (reference sequence). Material for sequencing was blood. This clonotype was obtained from a man in his sixties in good health. This chain uses TRBV30 with TRBJ1-2; D is possibly TRBD1 (6 bases). CDR3 DNA: TGTGCCTGGAGTGTTGTTCGTGGACAGTTCTATGGCTACACCTTC. Translated: CAWSVVRGQFYGYTF.